This T cell receptor beta chain was recorded in a study of early T cells in non-severe SARS-CoV-2 infection. Study-wide context: The authors sequenced bulk RNA from unsorted whole blood, leaving chains unpaired.

Whole-study results and caveats: Matching results from VDJdb favored anti-spike CD8 responses, leaving private and CD4 specificities undetected.

Individual cDNA molecules each received unique molecular identifiers attached to them. TCRdb reanalysed the 5' RACE reads using MiXCR and keeps one entry per CDR3 protein. The data hold more than 55,000 distinct CDR3 sequences, with roughly 4.8% observed a single time. This clonotype occurred many times. Antigen unknown. The source of this sequence is an adult who was a healthcare worker with PCR-confirmed SARS-CoV-2 infection or an uninfected control (not recorded which). The donor label of this sample is uncertain. Sequenced here: whole blood, sampled at baseline.

The CDR3 spells CASSSGFSYGYTF. CDR3 sequence (DNA): TGTGCCAGCAGCTCAGGGTTTAGCTATGGCTACACCTTC. The rearrangement links TRBV11-2 to TRBJ1-2, with D perhaps TRBD1 (5 bases). Trimming shortened V by 4 bases and J by 4 bases, and 10 bases separated the two germline ends. The CDR3 is 13 amino acids. Germline CDR1 and CDR2: SGHAT and FQNNGV. The whole variable domain, filled in from reference TRBV11-2 and TRBJ1-2, reads EAGVAQSPRYKIIEKRQSVAFWCNPISGHATLYWYQQILGQGPKLLIQFQNNGVVDDSQLPKDRFSAERLKGVDSTLKIQPAKLEDSAVYLCASSSGFSYGYTFGSGTRLTVV.